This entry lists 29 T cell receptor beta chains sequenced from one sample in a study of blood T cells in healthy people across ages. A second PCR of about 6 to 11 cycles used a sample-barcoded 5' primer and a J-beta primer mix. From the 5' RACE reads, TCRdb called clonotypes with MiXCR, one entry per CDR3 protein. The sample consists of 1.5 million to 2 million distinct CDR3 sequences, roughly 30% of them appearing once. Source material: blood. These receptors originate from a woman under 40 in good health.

The CDR3 sequence is CASSVGQARGSPLHF. CDR3 DNA: TGTGCCAGCAGCGTAGGTCAGGCGAGGGGATCACCCCTCCACTTT. This chain links TRBV9 with TRBJ1-6, with D maybe TRBD1 (5 bases). The CDR3 spans 15 residues. Trimming cost V 0 bases and J 10 bases, with 14 bases left between them. Per the germline V gene, CDR1 is SGDLS and CDR2 is YYNGEE.

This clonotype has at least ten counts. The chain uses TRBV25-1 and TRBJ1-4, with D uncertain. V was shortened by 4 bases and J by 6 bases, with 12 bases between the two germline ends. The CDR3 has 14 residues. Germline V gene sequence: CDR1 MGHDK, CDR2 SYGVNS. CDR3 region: CASSVSSIDEKLFF. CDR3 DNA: TGTGCCAGCAGTGTTTCCAGCATTGATGAAAAACTGTTTTTT.

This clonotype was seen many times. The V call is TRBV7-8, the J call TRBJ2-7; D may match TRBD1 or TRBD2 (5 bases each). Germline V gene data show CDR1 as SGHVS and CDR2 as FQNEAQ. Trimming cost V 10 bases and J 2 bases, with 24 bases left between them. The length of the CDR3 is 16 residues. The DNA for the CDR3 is TGTGCCACACAGGATGCGGGCACTTCTTACACCTACGAGCAGTACTTC. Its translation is CATQDAGTSYTYEQYF.

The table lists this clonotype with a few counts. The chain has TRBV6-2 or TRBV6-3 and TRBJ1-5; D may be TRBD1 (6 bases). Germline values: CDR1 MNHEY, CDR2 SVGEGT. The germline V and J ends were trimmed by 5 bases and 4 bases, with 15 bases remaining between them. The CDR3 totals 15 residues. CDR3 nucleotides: TGTGCCAGCAGTCCGACACAGGGAAGTAATCAGCCCCAGCATTTT. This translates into CASSPTQGSNQPQHF.

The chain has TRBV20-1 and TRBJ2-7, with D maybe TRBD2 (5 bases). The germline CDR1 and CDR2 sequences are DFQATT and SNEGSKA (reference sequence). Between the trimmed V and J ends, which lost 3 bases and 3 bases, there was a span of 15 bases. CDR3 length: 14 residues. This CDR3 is CSASRADQDYEQYF. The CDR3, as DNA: TGCAGTGCTAGTAGAGCGGACCAGGACTACGAGCAGTACTTC.

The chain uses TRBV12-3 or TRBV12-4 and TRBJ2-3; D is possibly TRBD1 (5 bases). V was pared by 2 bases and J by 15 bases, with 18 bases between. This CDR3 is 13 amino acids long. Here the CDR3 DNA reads TGTGCCAGCAGTTTAAGGGGAACAGATATGCAATATTTT. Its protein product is CASSLRGTDMQYF.

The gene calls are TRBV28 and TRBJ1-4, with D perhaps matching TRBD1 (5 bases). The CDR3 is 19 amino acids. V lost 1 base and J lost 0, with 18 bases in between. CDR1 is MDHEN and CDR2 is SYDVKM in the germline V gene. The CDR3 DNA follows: TGTGCCAGCAGTTTATCCATGGGGCAGGCCAGCGCAACTAATGAAAAACTGTTTTTT. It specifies CASSLSMGQASATNEKLFF.

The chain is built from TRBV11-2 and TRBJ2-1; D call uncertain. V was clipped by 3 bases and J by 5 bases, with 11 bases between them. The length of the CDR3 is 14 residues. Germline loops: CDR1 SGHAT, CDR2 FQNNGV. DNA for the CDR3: TGTGCCAGCAGCTTTAGACGGAGTCACAATGAGCAGTTCTTC. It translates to CASSFRRSHNEQFF.

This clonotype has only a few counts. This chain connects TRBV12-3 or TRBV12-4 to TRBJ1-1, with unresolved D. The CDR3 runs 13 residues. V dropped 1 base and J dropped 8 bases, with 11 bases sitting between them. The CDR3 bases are TGTGCCAGCAGTTTAGTAATAGGATCCGAAGCTTTCTTT. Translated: CASSLVIGSEAFF.

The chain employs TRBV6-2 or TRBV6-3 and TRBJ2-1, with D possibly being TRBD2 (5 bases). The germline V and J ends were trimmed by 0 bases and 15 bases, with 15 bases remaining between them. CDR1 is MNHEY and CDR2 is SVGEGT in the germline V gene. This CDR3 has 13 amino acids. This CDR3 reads CASSYSRAAPGFF. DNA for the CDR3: TGTGCCAGCAGTTACTCGAGGGCGGCCCCCGGGTTCTTC.

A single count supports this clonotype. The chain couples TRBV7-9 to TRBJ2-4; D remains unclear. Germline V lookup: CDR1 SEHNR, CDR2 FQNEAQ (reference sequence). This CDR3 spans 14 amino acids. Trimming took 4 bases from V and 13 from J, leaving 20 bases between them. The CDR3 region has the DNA TGTGCCAGCAGCTCCCAACGCGATTACAATGAGCAGTACTTC. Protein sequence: CASSSQRDYNEQYF. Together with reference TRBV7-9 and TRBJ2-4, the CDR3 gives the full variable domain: DTGVSQNPRHKITKRGQNVTFRCDPISEHNRLYWYRQTLGQGPEFLTYFQNEAQLEKSRLLSDRFSAERPKGSFSTLEIQRTEQGDSAMYLCASSSQRDYNEQYFGAGTRLSVL.

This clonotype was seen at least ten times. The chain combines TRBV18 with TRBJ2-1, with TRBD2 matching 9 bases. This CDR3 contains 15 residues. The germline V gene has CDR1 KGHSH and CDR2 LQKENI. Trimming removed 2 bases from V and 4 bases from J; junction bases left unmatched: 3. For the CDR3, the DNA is TGTGCCAGCTCACCAAATAGCGGGGGATACAATGAGCAGTTCTTC. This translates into CASSPNSGGYNEQFF.

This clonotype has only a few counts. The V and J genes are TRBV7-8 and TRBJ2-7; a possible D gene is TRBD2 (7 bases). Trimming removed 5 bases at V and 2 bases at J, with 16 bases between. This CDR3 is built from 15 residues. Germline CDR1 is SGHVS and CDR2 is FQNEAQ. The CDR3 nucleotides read TGTGCCAGCAGCCAGACTAGCAGGGGCACCTACGAGCAGTACTTC. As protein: CASSQTSRGTYEQYF.

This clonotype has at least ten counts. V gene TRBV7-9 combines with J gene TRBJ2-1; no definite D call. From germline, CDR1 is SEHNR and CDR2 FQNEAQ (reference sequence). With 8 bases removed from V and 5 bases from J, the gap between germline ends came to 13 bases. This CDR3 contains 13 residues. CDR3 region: CASLRDTDNEQFF. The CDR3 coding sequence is TGTGCCAGCTTGCGAGACACAGACAATGAGCAGTTCTTC. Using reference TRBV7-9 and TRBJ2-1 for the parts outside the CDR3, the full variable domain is DTGVSQNPRHKITKRGQNVTFRCDPISEHNRLYWYRQTLGQGPEFLTYFQNEAQLEKSRLLSDRFSAERPKGSFSTLEIQRTEQGDSAMYLCASLRDTDNEQFFGPGTRLTVL.

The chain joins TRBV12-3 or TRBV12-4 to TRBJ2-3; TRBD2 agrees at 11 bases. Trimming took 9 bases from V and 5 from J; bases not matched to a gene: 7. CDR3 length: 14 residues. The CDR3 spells CARNLAGGLDTQYF. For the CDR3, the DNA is TGTGCCAGAAATCTAGCGGGGGGACTAGATACGCAGTATTTT.

The chain's CDR3 is CSAKTEGDYGYTF. CDR3 DNA: TGCAGTGCTAAGACGGAAGGCGACTATGGCTACACCTTC. The rearrangement joins TRBV20-1 to TRBJ1-2; no clear D gene. Germline assignment: CDR1 DFQATT and CDR2 SNEGSKA (reference sequence). V was trimmed by 4 bases and J by 3 bases, leaving 12 bases between them. The CDR3 spans 13 residues.

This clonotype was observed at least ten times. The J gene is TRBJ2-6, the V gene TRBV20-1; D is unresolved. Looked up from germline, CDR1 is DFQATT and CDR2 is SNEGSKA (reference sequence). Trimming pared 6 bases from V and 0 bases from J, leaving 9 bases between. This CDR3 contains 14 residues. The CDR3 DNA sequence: TGCAGTGCCAGTCCTGTCTCTGGGGCCAACGTCCTGACTTTC. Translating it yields CSASPVSGANVLTF.

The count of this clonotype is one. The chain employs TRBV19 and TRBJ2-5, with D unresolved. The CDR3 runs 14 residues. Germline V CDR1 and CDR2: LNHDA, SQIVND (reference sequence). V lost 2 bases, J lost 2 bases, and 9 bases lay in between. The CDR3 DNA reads TGTGCCAGTAGTATACGGTGGCAGCAAGAGACCCAGTACTTC. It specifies CASSIRWQQETQYF.

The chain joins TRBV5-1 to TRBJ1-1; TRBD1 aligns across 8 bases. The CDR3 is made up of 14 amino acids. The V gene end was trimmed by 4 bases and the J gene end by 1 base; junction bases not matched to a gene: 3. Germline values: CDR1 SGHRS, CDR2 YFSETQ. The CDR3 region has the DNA TGCGCCAGCAGCACGGACAGGGCGAACACTGAAGCTTTCTTT. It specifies CASSTDRANTEAFF.

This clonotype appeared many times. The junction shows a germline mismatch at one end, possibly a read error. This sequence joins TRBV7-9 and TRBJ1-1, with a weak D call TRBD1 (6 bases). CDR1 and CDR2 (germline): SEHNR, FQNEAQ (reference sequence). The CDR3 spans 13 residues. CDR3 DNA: TGTGCCAGCAGCACAACAGGGAACTCTGAAGCTTTCTTT. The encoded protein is CASSTTGNSEAFF.

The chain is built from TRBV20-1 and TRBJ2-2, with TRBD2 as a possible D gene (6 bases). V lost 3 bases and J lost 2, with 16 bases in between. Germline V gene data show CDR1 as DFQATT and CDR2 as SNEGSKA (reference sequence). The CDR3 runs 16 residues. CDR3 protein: CSASLPGLLNTGELFF. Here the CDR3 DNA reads TGCAGTGCTAGTCTCCCGGGACTCCTAAACACCGGGGAGCTGTTTTTT.

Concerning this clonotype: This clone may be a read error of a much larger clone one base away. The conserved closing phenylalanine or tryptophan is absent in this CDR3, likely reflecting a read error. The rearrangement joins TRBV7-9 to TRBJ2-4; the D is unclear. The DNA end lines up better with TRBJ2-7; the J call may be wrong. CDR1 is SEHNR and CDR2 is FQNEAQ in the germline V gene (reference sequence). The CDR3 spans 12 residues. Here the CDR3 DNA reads TGTGCCAGCAGCCCTTCTTATTACGAGCAGTACTGC. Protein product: CASSPSYYEQYC.

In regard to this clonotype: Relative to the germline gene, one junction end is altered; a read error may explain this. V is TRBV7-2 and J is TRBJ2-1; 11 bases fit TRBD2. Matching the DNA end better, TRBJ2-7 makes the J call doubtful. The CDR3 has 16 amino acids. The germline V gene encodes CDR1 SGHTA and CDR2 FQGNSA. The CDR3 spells CANSFDGTSGSYEQYF. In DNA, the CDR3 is TGTGCCAACAGCTTCGATGGGACTAGCGGATCCTACGAGCAGTACTTC.

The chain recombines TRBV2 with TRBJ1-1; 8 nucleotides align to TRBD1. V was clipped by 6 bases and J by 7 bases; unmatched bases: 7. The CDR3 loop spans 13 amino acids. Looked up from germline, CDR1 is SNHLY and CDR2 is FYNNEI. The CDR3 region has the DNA TGTGCCAGCAGGATGGCCGGGACAGGTGAAGCTTTCTTT. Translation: CASRMAGTGEAFF.

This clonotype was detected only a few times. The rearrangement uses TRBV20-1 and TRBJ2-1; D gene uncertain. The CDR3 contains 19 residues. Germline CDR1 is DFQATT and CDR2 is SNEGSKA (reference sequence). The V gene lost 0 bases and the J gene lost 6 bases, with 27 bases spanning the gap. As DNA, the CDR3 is TGCAGTGCTAGAGACCCTACCACTCAAACCTCTCAGGCCCCCAATGAGCAGTTCTTC. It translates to CSARDPTTQTSQAPNEQFF.

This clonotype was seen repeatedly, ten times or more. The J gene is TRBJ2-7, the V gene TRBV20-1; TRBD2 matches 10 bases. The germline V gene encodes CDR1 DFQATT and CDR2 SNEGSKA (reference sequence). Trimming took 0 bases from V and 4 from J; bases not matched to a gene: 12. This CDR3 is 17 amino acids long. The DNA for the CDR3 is TGCAGTGCTAGAGATCAAGGGGTAGCGGGAGGATCATACGAGCAGTACTTC. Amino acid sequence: CSARDQGVAGGSYEQYF.

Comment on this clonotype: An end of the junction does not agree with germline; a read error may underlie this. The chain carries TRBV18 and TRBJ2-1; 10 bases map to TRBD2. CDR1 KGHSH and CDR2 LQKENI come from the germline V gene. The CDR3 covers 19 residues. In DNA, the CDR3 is TGTGCCAGCTCACCGATTCTAGCGGGGGCCCAAAGCTCCTACAGTGAGCAGTTCTTC. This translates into CASSPILAGAQSSYSEQFF.

The DNA of the CDR3 is TGCGCCAGCAGCCGACGGACTAGCGAGTCCGGGGAGCTGTTTTTT. Encoded protein: CASSRRTSESGELFF. V and J are TRBV4-1 and TRBJ2-2; 9 nucleotides line up with TRBD2. V shed 4 bases, J shed 6 bases, and the junction held 6 bases outside the gene matches. CDR3 size: 15 residues. The germline CDR1 and CDR2 sequences are MGHRA and YSYEKL.

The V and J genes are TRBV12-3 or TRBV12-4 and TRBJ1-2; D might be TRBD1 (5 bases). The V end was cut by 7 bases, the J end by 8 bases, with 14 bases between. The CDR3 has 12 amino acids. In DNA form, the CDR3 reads TGTGCCAGCAAAGGGTTAGGGGCGGGCTACACCTTC. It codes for CASKGLGAGYTF.